The rows below give T cell receptor beta chains drawn from one sample of a study of T cell repertoires in cytomegalovirus infection. MiXCR was run by TCRdb on the reads, yielding one entry per CDR3 protein. The sample has hundreds of thousands of distinct CDR3 sequences; 20% to 30% are singletons. The sequenced sample consisted of CD8+ T cells from PBMCs. These receptors all come from a human donor in good health (CMV status not recorded). Some clones in this sample may be carry-over from other donors' samples. Both conserved end residues are part of each CDR3. D genes are given only for firm matches. Clone size, where shown, is once, few, many, or a class for clones that have expanded.

.	few	TRBV19	TRBJ2-5	CASTPDRKETQYF	TGTGCCAGTACCCCGGACAGAAAAGAGACCCAGTACTTC
.	few	TRBV2	TRBJ2-2	CASSEERIRTGELFF	TGTGCCAGCAGTGAAGAACGGATTCGGACCGGGGAGCTGTTTTTT
TRBD1	few	TRBV7-3	TRBJ2-2	CASSSRDRGPIGELFF	TGTGCCAGCAGCTCAAGGGACAGGGGGCCGATCGGGGAGCTGTTTTTT
.	many	TRBV7-2	TRBJ2-3	CASSFRSEVPDTQYF	TGTGCCAGCAGCTTCAGGTCTGAAGTCCCAGATACGCAGTATTTT
TRBD1	once	TRBV28	TRBJ2-5	CASSFSREQGRETQYF	TGTGCCAGCAGTTTTTCCAGAGAACAGGGGCGGGAGACCCAGTACTTC
TRBD2	.	TRBV2	TRBJ2-2	CASRVAGGPIGRGELFF	TGTGCCAGCAGAGTAGCGGGGGGTCCCATCGGCCGCGGGGAGCTGTTTTTT
TRBD2	few	TRBV7-6	TRBJ2-1	CASSSRLAMNEQFF	TGTGCCAGCAGCTCCCGACTAGCAATGAATGAGCAGTTCTTC
.	few	TRBV29-1	TRBJ1-4	CSVEESGKLFF	TGCAGCGTTGAAGAGAGTGGAAAACTGTTTTTT
.	many	TRBV12-3/TRBV12-4	TRBJ2-2	CASSPDTGELFF	TGTGCCAGCAGTCCCGACACCGGGGAGCTGTTTTTT
TRBD1	once	TRBV12-3/TRBV12-4	TRBJ1-2	CASSYRGSYGYTF	TGTGCCAGCAGTTACAGGGGCAGCTATGGCTACACCTTC
.	many	TRBV4-3	TRBJ1-1	CASSQADSGTEAFF	TGCGCCAGCAGCCAAGCGGATTCGGGGACTGAAGCTTTCTTT
TRBD1	.	TRBV18	TRBJ1-1	CASSPPDRGAFF	TGTGCCAGCTCACCACCGGACAGGGGAGCTTTCTTT
TRBD1	.	TRBV6-5	TRBJ2-1	CVSSTGGIYNEQFF	TGTGTCAGCAGCACAGGGGGAATATACAATGAGCAGTTCTTC
.	.	TRBV28	TRBJ1-1	CASEGESSKGTEAFF	TGTGCCAGCGAAGGGGAGAGTTCTAAGGGGACTGAAGCTTTCTTT
.	many	TRBV5-4	TRBJ1-1	CASSLSGSAEAFF	TGTGCCAGCAGCTTGTCCGGGAGCGCTGAAGCTTTCTTT
TRBD2	many	TRBV6-5	TRBJ2-3	CASSATSGATDTQYF	TGTGCCAGCAGTGCGACTAGCGGGGCCACAGATACGCAGTATTTT
TRBD2	many	TRBV6-2/TRBV6-3	TRBJ2-1	CASSTRGSGGDNEQFF	TGTGCCAGCAGTACCCGGGGTAGCGGGGGGGACAATGAGCAGTTCTTC
.	few	TRBV7-9	TRBJ1-1	CASSLEEPNTEAFF	TGTGCCAGCAGCCTCGAGGAGCCGAACACTGAAGCTTTCTTT
TRBD1	many	TRBV12-3/TRBV12-4	TRBJ2-7	CASSLTRGLGEQYF	TGTGCCAGCAGTTTAACCAGGGGGCTAGGCGAGCAGTACTTC
.	many	TRBV7-8	TRBJ1-2	CASSLVGGRDYGYTF	TGTGCCAGCAGCTTAGTGGGAGGCAGGGACTATGGCTACACCTTC
TRBD2	few	TRBV4-2	TRBJ2-5	CASSPLSGTREGETQYF	TGTGCCAGCAGCCCCCTATCCGGGACTAGAGAAGGAGAGACCCAGTACTTC
TRBD1	many	TRBV7-8	TRBJ1-2	CASSLELTGGNGYTF	TGTGCCAGCAGCTTAGAATTGACAGGGGGCAATGGCTACACCTTC
.	many	TRBV12-5	TRBJ2-5	CASGLWRANQETQYF	TGTGCTAGTGGTTTGTGGCGAGCGAACCAAGAGACCCAGTACTTC
TRBD1	few	TRBV6-6	TRBJ2-7	CASTPDWDSSYEQYF	TGTGCCAGCACCCCCGACTGGGACAGCTCCTACGAGCAGTACTTC
TRBD2	few	TRBV28	TRBJ2-5	CASSSLPGLAGGRRGETQYF	TGTGCCAGCAGCTCCCTTCCGGGACTAGCGGGGGGGCGAAGAGGAGAGACCCAGTACTTC
.	few	TRBV5-5	TRBJ1-1	CASSADRGQGNTEAFF	TGTGCCAGCAGCGCCGATCGAGGCCAGGGGAACACTGAAGCTTTCTTT
.	few	TRBV2	TRBJ2-1	CASSREDSYNEQFF	TGTGCCAGCAGTCGCGAAGACAGTTACAATGAGCAGTTCTTC
TRBD2	.	TRBV20-1	TRBJ2-7	CSARGHSGVPSYEQYF	TGCAGTGCTAGAGGACATAGCGGGGTCCCCTCCTACGAGCAGTACTTC
TRBD2	few	TRBV6-4	TRBJ2-1	CASSDRAGVLWNEQFF	TGTGCCAGCAGTGACAGAGCGGGGGTCCTTTGGAATGAGCAGTTCTTC
TRBD1	many	TRBV7-6	TRBJ2-2	CASKGEGGGGELFF	TGTGCCAGCAAGGGAGAAGGGGGCGGCGGGGAGCTGTTTTTT
.	.	TRBV27	TRBJ1-2	CASSPVTVGYGYTF	TGTGCCAGCAGTCCAGTGACAGTTGGCTATGGCTACACCTTC
TRBD1	few	TRBV7-9	TRBJ1-2	CASSAWTGTNYGYTF	TGTGCCAGCAGCGCCTGGACAGGGACGAACTATGGCTACACCTTC
TRBD1	.	TRBV6-5	TRBJ2-1	CATERVWFRGQGANEQFF	TGTGCCACCGAAAGAGTCTGGTTCCGGGGACAGGGGGCTAATGAGCAGTTCTTC
.	.	TRBV25-1	TRBJ1-1	CASSESGWDEVNTEAFF	TGTGCCAGCAGTGAATCCGGGTGGGACGAGGTGAACACTGAAGCTTTCTTT
.	.	TRBV27	TRBJ1-1	CASSLSGAGLEAFF	TGTGCCAGCAGTTTATCCGGGGCCGGACTAGAAGCTTTCTTT
.	many	TRBV28	TRBJ1-1	CASRTFGTMNTEAFF	TGTGCCAGCAGAACCTTTGGCACCATGAACACTGAAGCTTTCTTT
TRBD1	.	TRBV20-1	TRBJ1-1	CSANDLGDRAEAFF	TGCAGTGCTAATGATCTCGGGGACAGGGCTGAAGCTTTCTTT
.	.	TRBV20-1	TRBJ1-4	CSDLFNRDSLTKNCFF	.
TRBD1	many	TRBV28	TRBJ2-5	CASSLQGAGVETQYF	TGTGCCAGCAGTCTGCAGGGGGCTGGGGTGGAGACCCAGTACTTC